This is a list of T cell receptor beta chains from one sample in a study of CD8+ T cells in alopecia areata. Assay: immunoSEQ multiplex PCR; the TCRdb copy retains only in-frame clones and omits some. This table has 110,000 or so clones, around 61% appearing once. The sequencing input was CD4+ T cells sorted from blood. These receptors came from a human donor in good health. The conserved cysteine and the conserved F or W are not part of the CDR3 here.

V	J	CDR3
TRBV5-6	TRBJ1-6	ASSLVQGKRNSPLH
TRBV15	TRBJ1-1	ATSGPGQGRTEAF
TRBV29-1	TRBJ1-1	SSPGQGNTEAF
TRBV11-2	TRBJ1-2	ASSLAGFNYGYT
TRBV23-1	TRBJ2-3	AEVGTDTQY
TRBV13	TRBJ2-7	ASSLGAAGTYEQY
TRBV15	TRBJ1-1	ATSTAQGAGEAF
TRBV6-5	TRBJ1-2	ASTTEGFRGYT
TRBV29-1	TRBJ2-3	SGVLAGATDTQY
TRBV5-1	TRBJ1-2	ASSLLQGVNYGYT
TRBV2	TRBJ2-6	ASSRDSSGANVLT
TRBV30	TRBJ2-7	AWTDRGDYEQY
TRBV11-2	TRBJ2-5	ASSPQETQY